The T cell receptor (beta chain) described here comes from a study of regulatory T cells in long-lasting Graves disease. General study findings and limits: Persistent disease preferred TRBV28, TRBJ1-2 and TRBJ2-5; new disease, TRBV20-1 and TRBJ2-1.

As to time point: persistent/refractory GD, antithyroid drugs over 5 years with positive TRAb. There was RNA extracted from PBMCs, and the TCR library was made from it. This clonotype was detected a few times. Its antigen is currently unknown. The V gene's germline CDR1 is DFQATT and CDR2 SNEGSKA (reference sequence). Trimming removed 6 bases at V and 2 bases at J, with 13 bases between. There are 13 residues in the CDR3. In building TCR beta libraries, iRepertoire HTBI primers were used together with Arm-PCR of CDR3 regions. TCRdb ran MiXCR on the multiplex PCR reads and lists one entry per CDR3 protein. The sample contains some 370,000 distinct CDR3 sequences, roughly 20% of which appear only once.

The material sequenced was peripheral blood mononuclear cells (PBMCs), taken when the disease was refractory, from a patient treated with antithyroid drugs. The source of this sequence is a woman in her 40s with Graves disease. The chain has TRBV20-1 and TRBJ2-5; the D gene could be TRBD1 or TRBD2 (6 bases each). CDR3 nucleotide sequence: TGCAGTGCCCGGGGGACACGTCAAGAGACCCAGTACTTC. This gives the protein CSARGTRQETQYF.